The rows below give T cell receptor beta chains drawn from one sample of a study of blood T cell repertoires in COVID-19. Sequencing was performed with immunoSEQ multiplex PCR; in TCRdb, only in-frame clones are kept and a portion is missing. There are more than 200,000 clones in the sample; 80% to 90% occur only once, and about 6% lies in the top ten. Sequencing was carried out using peripheral blood. The receptors stem from a man at least 80 years old with acute or convalescent COVID-19. CDR3s include the opening cysteine and the closing phenylalanine or tryptophan. A D gene is named only where the DNA matches it firmly. Clone size is not always given. Where it is, it says once, few, many or a class for expanded clones.

CDR3aa	CDR3nt	d_gene	v_gene	abundance	j_gene	len
CASSFRDIETQYF	TGTGCCAGCAGCTTCCGGGACATAGAGACCCAGTACTTC	.	TRBV7-2	.	TRBJ2-5	13
CASSPGQGWQPQHF	TGTGCCAGCAGCCCGGGACAGGGTTGGCAGCCCCAGCATTTT	TRBD1	TRBV7-2	.	TRBJ1-5	14
CASSFLEGRPQHF	TGTGCCAGCAGCTTTCTTGAGGGTCGGCCCCAGCATTTT	.	TRBV2	.	TRBJ1-5	13
CASSQGPDSTDTQYF	TGTGCCAGCAGTCAGGGGCCGGATAGCACAGATACGCAGTATTTT	.	TRBV5-5	.	TRBJ2-3	15
CASSQAGPGVSEKLFF	TGTGCCAGCAGCCAAGCAGGGCCAGGGGTGAGTGAAAAACTGTTTTTT	.	TRBV4-2	few	TRBJ1-4	16
CASSLMAYEQYF	TGTGCCAGCAGTTTGATGGCTTACGAGCAGTACTTC	.	TRBV28	.	TRBJ2-7	12
CASSQPNDTIDYEQYF	TGCGCCAGCAGCCAACCTAATGACACAATCGACTACGAGCAGTACTTC	.	TRBV5-1	once	TRBJ2-7	16
CASSPRQGVYTGELFF	TGTGCCAGCAGCCCCCGACAGGGCGTATACACCGGGGAGCTGTTTTTT	TRBD1	TRBV7-3	.	TRBJ2-2	16
CASSFSSRSYEQYF	TGTGCCAGCAGCTTTTCCAGTCGCTCCTACGAGCAGTACTTC	.	TRBV7-8	.	TRBJ2-7	14
CASRADRGNEKLFF	TGTGCCAGCAGGGCCGACAGGGGAAATGAAAAACTGTTTTTT	TRBD1	TRBV2	.	TRBJ1-4	14
CASSYPPPSTGELFF	TGTGCCAGCAGTTACCCCCCCCCGAGCACCGGGGAGCTGTTTTTT	.	TRBV6-2/TRBV6-3	.	TRBJ2-2	15